This T cell receptor beta chain is from a study of cytomegalovirus exposure and HLA in healthy donors. The study, taken as a whole, reports: Overall, some 160 TCR beta chains were annotated as cytomegalovirus-associated.

The table lists this clone with a count of one. What it recognizes is unknown. The trim removed 6 bases at V and 3 bases at J, leaving 5 bases unmatched. Per germline, CDR1 SGHTA and CDR2 FQGNSA. The CDR3 has 13 residues. TCRdb keeps only in-frame clones here, not all; method: immunoSEQ multiplex PCR. The sample carries 200,000 or so clones, around 84% recorded once. J is TRBJ2-7 and V is TRBV7-2; 7 bases fit TRBD2. The TCR originated in a man in his late teens or twenties in good health and CMV-seropositive. Source material: PBMCs. The CDR3 here is CASRPGLDYEQYF. As DNA, the CDR3 is TGTGCCAGCAGGCCCGGACTAGACTACGAGCAGTACTTC.